This T cell receptor (beta chain) is from a study of blood T cell repertoires in COVID-19. Study in general: Spain, Italy and the United States supplied samples that represented acute and convalescent COVID-19.

Sequencing used immunoSEQ multiplex PCR; TCRdb keeps in-frame clones, though not all of them. This table holds roughly 250,000 clones, around 85% found once. V was shortened by 5 bases and J by 5 bases, with 16 bases between the two germline ends. The CDR3 length is 14 residues. The V gene's germline CDR1 is MGHDK and CDR2 SYGVNS. Participants spanned ages about 18 to 90 years and resided in around 25 US areas. The V gene is TRBV25-1, the J gene TRBJ2-7; TRBD1 is a possible D gene (6 bases). This sequence originates from a middle-aged woman with acute COVID-19. Material for sequencing was PBMCs or T cells enriched from blood (not recorded which). CDR3 residues: CASSMQGSINEQYF. The CDR3, as DNA: TGTGCCAGCAGTATGCAGGGGTCGATCAACGAGCAGTACTTC.